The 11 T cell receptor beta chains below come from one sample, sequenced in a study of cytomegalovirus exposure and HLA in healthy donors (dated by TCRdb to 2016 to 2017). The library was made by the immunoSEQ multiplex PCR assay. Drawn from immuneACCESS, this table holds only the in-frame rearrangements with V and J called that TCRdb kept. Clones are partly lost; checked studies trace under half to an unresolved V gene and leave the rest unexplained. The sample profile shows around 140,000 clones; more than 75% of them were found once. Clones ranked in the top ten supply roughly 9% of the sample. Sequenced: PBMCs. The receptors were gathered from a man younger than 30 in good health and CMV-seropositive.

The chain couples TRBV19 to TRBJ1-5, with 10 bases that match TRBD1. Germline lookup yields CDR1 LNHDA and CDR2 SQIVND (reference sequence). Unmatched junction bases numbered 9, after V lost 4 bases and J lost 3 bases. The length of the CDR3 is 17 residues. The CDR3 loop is CASSTGTGATSNQPQHF. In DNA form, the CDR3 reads TGTGCCAGTAGTACTGGGACAGGGGCGACTTCCAATCAGCCCCAGCATTTT.

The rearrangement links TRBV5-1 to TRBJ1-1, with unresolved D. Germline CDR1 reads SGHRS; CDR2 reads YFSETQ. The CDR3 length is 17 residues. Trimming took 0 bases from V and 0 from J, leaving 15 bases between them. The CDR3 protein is CASSLVMGGLMNTEAFF. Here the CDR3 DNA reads TGCGCCAGCAGCTTGGTCATGGGAGGGTTGATGAACACTGAAGCTTTCTTT.

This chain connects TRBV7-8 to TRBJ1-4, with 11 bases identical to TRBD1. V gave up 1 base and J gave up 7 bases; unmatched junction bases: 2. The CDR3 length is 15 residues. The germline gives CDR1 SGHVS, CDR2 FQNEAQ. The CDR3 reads CASSLGTGGFEKLFF. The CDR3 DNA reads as TGTGCCAGCAGCTTAGGGACAGGGGGCTTTGAAAAACTGTTTTTT. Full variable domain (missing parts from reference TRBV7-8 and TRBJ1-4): GAGVSQSPRYKVAKRGQDVALRCDPISGHVSLFWYQQALGQGPEFLTYFQNEAQLDKSGLPSDRFFAERPEGSVSTLKIQRTQQEDSAVYLCASSLGTGGFEKLFFGSGTQLSVL.

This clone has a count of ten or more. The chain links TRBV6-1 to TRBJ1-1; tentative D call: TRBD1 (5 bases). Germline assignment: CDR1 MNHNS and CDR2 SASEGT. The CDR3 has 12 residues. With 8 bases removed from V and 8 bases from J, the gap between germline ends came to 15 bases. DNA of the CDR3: TGTGCCAGCGGAGGGATTAGACAGGAAGCTTTCTTT. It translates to CASGGIRQEAFF.

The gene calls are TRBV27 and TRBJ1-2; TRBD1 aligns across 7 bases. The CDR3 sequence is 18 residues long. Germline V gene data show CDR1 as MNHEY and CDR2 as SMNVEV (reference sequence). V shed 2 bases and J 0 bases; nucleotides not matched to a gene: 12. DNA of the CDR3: TGTGCCAGCAGTTTAACCGCTCGACAGGGTGCAGCTAACTATGGCTACACCTTC. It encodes CASSLTARQGAANYGYTF.

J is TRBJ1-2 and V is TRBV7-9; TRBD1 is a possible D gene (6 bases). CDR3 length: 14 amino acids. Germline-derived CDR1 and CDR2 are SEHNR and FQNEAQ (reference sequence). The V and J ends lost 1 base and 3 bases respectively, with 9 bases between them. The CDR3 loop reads CASSLGGRHYGYTF. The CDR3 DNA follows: TGTGCCAGCAGCTTAGGGGGGCGGCACTATGGCTACACCTTC.

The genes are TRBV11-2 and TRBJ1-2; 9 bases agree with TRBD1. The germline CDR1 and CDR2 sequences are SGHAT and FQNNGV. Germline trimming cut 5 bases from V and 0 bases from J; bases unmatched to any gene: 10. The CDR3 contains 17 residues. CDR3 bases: TGTGCCAGCAGCGAGGGGACAGGGCTCCCCTCTAACTATGGCTACACCTTC. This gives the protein CASSEGTGLPSNYGYTF.

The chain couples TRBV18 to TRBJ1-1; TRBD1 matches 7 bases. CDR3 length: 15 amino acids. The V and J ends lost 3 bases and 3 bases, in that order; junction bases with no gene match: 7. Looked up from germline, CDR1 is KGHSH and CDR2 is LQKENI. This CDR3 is CASSPVQGFDTEAFF. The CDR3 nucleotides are TGTGCCAGCTCACCCGTACAGGGGTTCGACACTGAAGCTTTCTTT.

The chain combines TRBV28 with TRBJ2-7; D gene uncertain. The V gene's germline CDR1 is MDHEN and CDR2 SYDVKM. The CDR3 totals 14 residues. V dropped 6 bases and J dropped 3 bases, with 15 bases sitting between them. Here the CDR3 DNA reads TGTGCCAGCAGCGGAAAGAGACAAGTCTACGAGCAGTACTTC. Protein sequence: CASSGKRQVYEQYF.

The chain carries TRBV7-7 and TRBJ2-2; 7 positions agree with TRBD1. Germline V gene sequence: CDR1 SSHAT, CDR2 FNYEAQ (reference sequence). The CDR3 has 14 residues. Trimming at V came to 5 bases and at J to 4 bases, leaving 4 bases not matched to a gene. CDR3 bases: TGTGCCAGCAGCAGACAGGGTGGCACCGGGGAGCTGTTTTTT. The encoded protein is CASSRQGGTGELFF.

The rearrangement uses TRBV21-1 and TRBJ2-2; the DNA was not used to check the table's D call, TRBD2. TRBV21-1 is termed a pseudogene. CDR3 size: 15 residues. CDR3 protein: CASHPAFANTGELFF. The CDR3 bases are TGTGCCAGTCACCCAGCGTTCGCGAACACCGGGGAGCTGTTTTTT.